This is a list of T cell receptor beta chains from one sample in a study of T cell responses to AZD1222 COVID-19 vaccine. Measured with immunoSEQ multiplex PCR; TCRdb has only the in-frame clones, and not every one. The table lists 150,000 to 190,000 clones, 70% to 90% of them singletons. Here the sequenced sample was peripheral blood, taken after recovery from COVID-19. The receptors here all came from an adult who had recovered from COVID-19. Each CDR3 is given with its conserved first and last residue. Fields, in order: V gene, CDR3 length, J gene, D gene, clone size, CDR3 DNA, CDR3 protein. D genes are given only for firm matches. Not every row has a clone size; where given, it reads once, few, many or a size class.

>TRBV7-9|14|TRBJ1-1|TRBD1|few
TGTGCCAGCAGCGCTCAGACAGGGGGGAAGAGAGCTTTCTTT
CASSAQTGGKRAFF
>TRBV19|13|TRBJ2-3|NA|NA
TGTGCCAGTAGCGGGACGCACACAGATACGCAGTATTTT
CASSGTHTDTQYF
>TRBV27|15|TRBJ1-1|TRBD1|NA
TGTGCCAGCAGTAAGGGACAGGGGGCGCCCACTGAAGCTTTCTTT
CASSKGQGAPTEAFF
>TRBV20-1|15|TRBJ2-5|TRBD1|NA
TGCAGTGCTAGTTCTCCAGGGGGCCCCCAAGAGACCCAGTACTTC
CSASSPGGPQETQYF
>TRBV5-5|18|TRBJ1-2|TRBD1|NA
TGTGCCAGCAGCCCCCCCCGCGTCCCGGGACAGGGGACCTATGGCTACACCTTC
CASSPPRVPGQGTYGYTF
>TRBV2|16|TRBJ1-2|NA|NA
TGTGCCAGCAGTGGCGGGCAGGGGTTAGTTAAGGATGGCTACACCTTC
CASSGGQGLVKDGYTF
>TRBV3-1/TRBV3-2|16|TRBJ2-1|TRBD2|NA
TGTGCCAGCAGCCTGCAACTAGCGGGAGTCGGCGATGAGCAGTTCTTC
CASSLQLAGVGDEQFF
>TRBV12-3/TRBV12-4|13|TRBJ2-7|NA|NA
TGTGCCAGCAATACCGATCGTTCCTACGAGCAGTACTTC
CASNTDRSYEQYF
>TRBV21-1|15|TRBJ1-2|NA|NA
TGTGCCAGCAGCACGCTGGGACAGACCAACTATGGCTACACCTTC
CASSTLGQTNYGYTF
>TRBV19|13|TRBJ1-1|TRBD1|once
TGTGCCAGTTGGGACAGGCTGAACACTGAAGCTTTCTTT
CASWDRLNTEAFF
>TRBV5-6|15|TRBJ2-7|NA|once
TGTGCCAGCAGCCCCACACCCGCCAGCTCCTACGAGCAGTACTTC
CASSPTPASSYEQYF
>TRBV10-2|13|TRBJ1-5|NA|NA
TGCGCCAGCAGTGGGGGGGCTCATCAGCCCCAGCATTTT
CASSGGAHQPQHF
>TRBV27|14|TRBJ2-7|TRBD1|NA
TGTGCCAGCGCCTCGGGACAGGGGGCCTACGAGCAGTACTTC
CASASGQGAYEQYF
>TRBV5-4|17|TRBJ2-5|NA|once
TGTGCCAGCAGTCGGGATGGGGGCGGTAGATCGCAAGAGACCCAGTACTTC
CASSRDGGGRSQETQYF
>TRBV3-1/TRBV3-2|16|TRBJ1-2|NA|NA
TGTGCCAGCAGCCAAGAGATAGGGCCACCCTTCTATGGCTACACCTTC
CASSQEIGPPFYGYTF
>TRBV23-1|13|TRBJ1-5|NA|NA
TGCGCCAGCTTTTCACAGGGATATCAGCCCCAGCATTTT
CASFSQGYQPQHF
>TRBV9|15|TRBJ1-1|NA|NA
TGTGCCAGCAGCGCTAAAACGCCCAGGGACACTGAAGCTTTCTTT
CASSAKTPRDTEAFF
>TRBV11-3|16|TRBJ2-1|TRBD2|NA
TGTGCCAGCAGCTTAGAACTAGCGGGGGGGTACAATGAGCAGTTCTTC
CASSLELAGGYNEQFF
>TRBV19|13|TRBJ2-7|NA|NA
TGTGCCAGTAGTTCGGATAGTCGCTACGAGCAGTACTTC
CASSSDSRYEQYF